Listed below are T cell receptor beta chains from one sample, sequenced in a study of radiotherapy plus CTLA-4 blockade in lung cancer. Measured with immunoSEQ multiplex PCR; TCRdb has only the in-frame clones, and not every one. The sample records some 98,000 clones, around 86% being singletons. The starting material was peripheral blood, obtained from a patient treated with radiotherapy plus ipilimumab. These receptors all stem from a human donor with non-small cell lung cancer who had a partial response to radiotherapy plus ipilimumab. The conserved cysteine and the conserved F or W are not part of the CDR3 here. Clone size is stated in some rows and not others, as once, few, many or a class when expanded.

size,J,V,CDR3
-,TRBJ2-6,TRBV5-1,ASSLAGGRSGANVLT
-,TRBJ1-3,TRBV13,ASSLLPRGYGNTIY
few,TRBJ2-1,TRBV7-8,ASSLRQGYNEQF
-,TRBJ2-1,TRBV7-3,ASSLSRESHNEQF
-,TRBJ2-6,TRBV9,ASSVRGANVLT
-,TRBJ1-3,TRBV18,ASSLDSISRSGNTIY
-,TRBJ2-1,TRBV2,ASSESQFQYNEQF
-,TRBJ2-1,TRBV19,ASTPRGPYNEQF
once,TRBJ2-7,TRBV7-2,ASSLGTPGLAGYERY
-,TRBJ2-3,TRBV5-6,ASSTGTRTDTQY
-,TRBJ2-7,TRBV6-5,ASSGTGYEQY
few,TRBJ2-3,TRBV27,ASRLMREGPDTQY
-,TRBJ2-3,TRBV29-1,SVESWTSDSTDTQY
-,TRBJ2-2,TRBV7-2,ASSLGFGTGELF
once,-,TRBV7-9,ASSLEHSSYEQY
-,TRBJ1-1,TRBV5-1,ASSLVFGLRNTEAF
-,TRBJ2-3,TRBV5-1,ASSLGGTSGSGTDTQY
-,TRBJ2-5,TRBV28,ASSIGGSLETQY
-,TRBJ2-7,TRBV18,ASSPPGDSRNEQY
-,TRBJ2-7,TRBV5-5,ASSPGTGVYSYEQY
-,TRBJ2-7,TRBV5-1,ASSLEAGVQEEQY
-,TRBJ1-2,TRBV19,AGSDRGDGGYT
-,TRBJ1-1,TRBV12-5,ASAPTMNTEAF
-,TRBJ2-5,TRBV15,ATTEGGLAGGGETQY
-,TRBJ1-5,TRBV27,ASSPDRASNQPQH
-,TRBJ1-4,TRBV11-2,ASSRPGQFKEKLF
once,TRBJ2-7,TRBV18,ASSPPGAGDYEQY
-,TRBJ1-1,TRBV28,ASSSQGRGHGNTEAF
-,TRBJ2-7,TRBV5-6,ASSLGGRVAYEQY
-,TRBJ2-2,TRBV27,ASSLRRTGELF
few,TRBJ2-7,TRBV27,ASREDRRYEQY
few,TRBJ2-3,TRBV11-2,ASSSPPPAMRTDTQY
few,TRBJ2-7,TRBV6-6,ASRKGLAGGGQY
-,TRBJ1-2,TRBV28,ASRFRDRANYGYT
-,TRBJ1-2,TRBV6-5,ASRQSQAGHGYT
once,TRBJ2-7,TRBV6-6,ASSPPVGGNEQY
-,TRBJ1-2,TRBV19,ASSIGAGNYGYT
-,TRBJ2-2,TRBV19,ATRRRDRDTGELF
-,TRBJ1-2,TRBV27,ASSSRPGQGLGYGYT
once,TRBJ2-5,TRBV5-5,ASSLRETQY
-,TRBJ2-4,TRBV7-2,ASSRRTGENIQY
once,TRBJ2-3,TRBV12-5,ASGPSDWGDTQY
-,TRBJ2-3,TRBV2,ASSEYGTGFSDTQY
-,TRBJ2-5,TRBV27,ASSFLRGGETQY
-,TRBJ1-1,TRBV7-2,ASSADRNTEAF